The 23 T cell receptor beta chains below were found in one sample sequenced in a study of T-cell reconstitution after alpha-beta-depleted transplantation in children. This sample's TCRbeta library carried unique molecular identifier barcodes. TCRdb re-called the PCR reads through MiXCR, storing one row per CDR3 protein. The data hold about 340,000 distinct CDR3 sequences, with about a tenth observed a single time. This specimen consisted of PBMCs from the stem cell graft donor, obtained from the stem cell graft. These receptors were obtained from a human donor who donated a stem cell graft to a child with acute lymphoblastic leukemia.

This clonotype was seen more than once but under ten times. This chain connects TRBV5-5 to TRBJ2-3; TRBD2 is a possible D gene (5 bases). There are 15 residues in the CDR3. Trimming shortened V by 4 bases and J by 6 bases, and 18 bases separated the two germline ends. Germline CDR1 and CDR2: SGHKS and YYEKEE (reference sequence). The CDR3 DNA sequence: TGTGCCAGCAGCCCCACCCTAGCTAGCAGCGATACGCAGTATTTT. Amino acid sequence: CASSPTLASSDTQYF.

V gene TRBV27 combines with J gene TRBJ2-1; TRBD2 agrees at 8 bases. Losses at the gene ends were 4 bases for V and 5 bases for J; bases not matched to a gene: 13. Germline V lookup: CDR1 MNHEY, CDR2 SMNVEV (reference sequence). This CDR3 region has 17 residues. The CDR3 sequence is CASSSLRGGLKNNEQFF. CDR3 in DNA: TGTGCCAGCAGTTCCCTCCGGGGGGGGCTGAAAAACAATGAGCAGTTCTTC.

The V gene is TRBV12-3 or TRBV12-4, the J gene TRBJ1-4; 7 bases are shared with TRBD1. The CDR3 has 13 amino acids. The ends lost 7 bases at V and 7 bases at J; junction bases unmatched: 6. The CDR3 here is CASKDREGEKLFF. CDR3 DNA sequence: TGTGCCAGCAAAGACAGGGAAGGTGAAAAACTGTTTTTT.

In its sample, this clonotype was seen once. The chain uses TRBV5-1 and TRBJ1-6; TRBD1 aligns across 10 bases. CDR3 length: 15 residues. V dropped 5 bases and J dropped 8; count of bases not matched to a gene: 7. Germline V gene lookup returns CDR1 SGHRS and CDR2 YFSETQ. The DNA of the CDR3 is TGCGCCAGCAGTTTACGGGACAGGGGCGATTCACCCCTCCACTTT. Its translation: CASSLRDRGDSPLHF.

This clonotype was recorded a few times. V and J are TRBV5-1 and TRBJ2-1; possibly TRBD1 for D (5 bases). V was shortened by 5 bases and J by 6 bases, with 21 bases between the two germline ends. Germline V gene sequence: CDR1 SGHRS, CDR2 YFSETQ. This CDR3 contains 16 residues. CDR3 DNA sequence: TGCGCCAGCAGTATCCCCCTAGTCCAAACAGGCAATGAGCAGTTCTTC. Translated: CASSIPLVQTGNEQFF.

The chain combines TRBV27 with TRBJ2-3; 9 bases map to TRBD2. The CDR3 loop spans 15 amino acids. Losses at the gene ends were 6 bases for V and 5 bases for J; bases not matched to a gene: 9. Germline assignment: CDR1 MNHEY and CDR2 SMNVEV (reference sequence). CDR3 nucleotide sequence: TGTGCCAGCAGCTTAGCGGGAGCGGTACTAGATACGCAGTATTTT. It codes for CASSLAGAVLDTQYF.

The V call is TRBV6-1, the J call TRBJ2-3, with D possibly matching TRBD1 (6 bases). This CDR3 contains 13 residues. CDR1 is MNHNS, CDR2 SASEGT, per germline. The V gene lost 3 bases and the J gene lost 6 bases, with 10 bases spanning the gap. The CDR3 reads CASSDRGGDTQYF. The DNA for the CDR3 is TGTGCCAGCAGTGACAGGGGTGGTGATACGCAGTATTTT.

This clonotype was counted only a few times. The chain recombines TRBV12-3 or TRBV12-4 with TRBJ2-3, with 7 positions matching TRBD1. The CDR3 spans 17 residues. After removal of 3 bases from V and 2 bases from J, the junction contained 11 bases not matched to a gene. CDR3 in DNA: TGTGCCAGCAGTTTGGGGGACAGCGGTTTAGACACAGATACGCAGTATTTT. Translating gives CASSLGDSGLDTDTQYF.

The rearrangement links TRBV10-3 to TRBJ2-1; D is ambiguous. V gave up 6 bases and J gave up 5 bases, with 32 bases separating them. CDR1 is ENHRY and CDR2 is SYGVKD in the germline V gene. The CDR3 totals 20 residues. CDR3 sequence (DNA): TGTGCCATCAGGGAATTAAAAGGGTCCGGAGCCCATGTCCGTAACAATGAGCAGTTCTTC. This gives the protein CAIRELKGSGAHVRNNEQFF.

This clonotype has more than one count but fewer than ten. The chain joins TRBV7-2 to TRBJ2-1; 14 bases fit TRBD2. The CDR3 is 15 residues long. CDR1 and CDR2 (germline): SGHTA, FQGNSA. V shed 6 bases, J shed 7 bases, and the junction held 5 bases outside the gene matches. CDR3 sequence (DNA): TGTGCCAGCAGTTTTCGGACTAGCGGGAGGAATGAGCAGTTCTTC. Translating it yields CASSFRTSGRNEQFF.

The CDR3 reads CASSIERETDEQYF. The CDR3 DNA sequence: TGCGCCAGCAGCATTGAGCGGGAGACGGACGAGCAGTACTTC. The genes are TRBV5-1 and TRBJ2-7, with 8 bases lining up with TRBD2. Unmatched junction bases numbered 8, after V lost 4 bases and J lost 5 bases. The length of the CDR3 is 14 residues. Germline V CDR1 and CDR2: SGHRS, YFSETQ. Together with reference TRBV5-1 and TRBJ2-7, the CDR3 gives the full variable domain: KAGVTQTPRYLIKTRGQQVTLSCSPISGHRSVSWYQQTPGQGLQFLFEYFSETQRNKGNFPGRFSGRQFSNSRSEMNVSTLELGDSALYLCASSIERETDEQYFGPGTRLTVT.

Ten or more counts support this clonotype. The chain is built from TRBV7-2 and TRBJ2-3, with D perhaps assigned TRBD1 or TRBD2 (5 bases each). Trimming took 5 bases from V and 2 from J, leaving 14 bases between them. This CDR3 is built from 15 residues. Germline V gives CDR1 SGHTA, CDR2 FQGNSA. CDR3 residues: CASSAPGRYTDTQYF. The CDR3 bases are TGTGCCAGCAGCGCTCCAGGGAGATACACAGATACGCAGTATTTT. Using reference TRBV7-2 and TRBJ2-3 for the parts outside the CDR3, the full variable domain is GAGVSQSPSNKVTEKGKDVELRCDPISGHTALYWYRQSLGQGLEFLIYFQGNSAPDKSGLPSDRFSAERTGGSVSTLTIQRTQQEDSAVYLCASSAPGRYTDTQYFGPGTRLTVL.

This clonotype was recorded at least ten times. The chain recombines TRBV4-2 with TRBJ2-3; no firm D call. V was pared by 0 bases and J by 0 bases, with 10 bases between. Germline-derived CDR1 and CDR2 are LGHNA and YNFKEQ. This CDR3 is 16 amino acids long. This chain's CDR3 is CASSQDYPRSTDTQYF. CDR3 DNA: TGTGCCAGCAGCCAAGACTACCCACGTAGCACAGATACGCAGTATTTT.

On this clonotype: At one of its ends the junction is not consistent with the germline gene, which may arise from a read error. The chain couples TRBV6-6 to TRBJ2-7, with unresolved D. The CDR3 is 12 amino acids. Germline values: CDR1 MNHNY, CDR2 SVGAGI (reference sequence). Written as DNA, the CDR3 is TGTGCCAGCAGTTACTTCTCCGACGAGCAGTACTTC. This codes for CASSYFSDEQYF.

This clonotype was recorded many times. The J gene is TRBJ2-3, the V gene TRBV12-3 or TRBV12-4; TRBD1 agrees at 8 bases. V dropped 5 bases and J dropped 0; count of bases not matched to a gene: 4. The CDR3 totals 15 residues. DNA of the CDR3: TGTGCCAGCAGTATGGGGGACAGGAGCACAGATACGCAGTATTTT. This codes for CASSMGDRSTDTQYF.

This chain joins TRBV12-3 or TRBV12-4 and TRBJ1-5, with TRBD1 identical over 7 bases. The J segment lost 0 bases and the V segment lost 3 bases, leaving 5 bases of the junction unmatched. The CDR3 loop spans 16 amino acids. In nucleotides, the CDR3 is TGTGCCAGCAGTTTGAGGGGGCGGGGTAGCAATCAGCCCCAGCATTTT. Its protein is CASSLRGRGSNQPQHF.

The J gene is TRBJ2-5, the V gene TRBV10-3; 7 bases map to TRBD2. The CDR3 extends over 13 amino acids. Germline trimming cut 4 bases from V and 2 bases from J; bases unmatched to any gene: 1. Germline loops: CDR1 ENHRY, CDR2 SYGVKD. The CDR3, as DNA: TGTGCCATCAGTGCGGGACTACAAGAGACCCAGTACTTC. This encodes CAISAGLQETQYF.

There are many counts of this clonotype. The chain recombines TRBV6-1 with TRBJ2-1; TRBD1 aligns across 10 bases. Germline lookup yields CDR1 MNHNS and CDR2 SASEGT. The CDR3 sequence is 15 residues long. Unmatched junction bases numbered 3, after V lost 3 bases and J lost 4 bases. Here the CDR3 DNA reads TGTGCCAGCAGTGACGGGACAGGGGTTTACAATGAGCAGTTCTTC. Its translation is CASSDGTGVYNEQFF.

In this sample, this clonotype turned up a few times. The V and J genes are TRBV7-8 and TRBJ2-7, with unresolved D. This CDR3 spans 12 amino acids. Trimming left V 7 bases short and J 5 bases short, with 12 bases between. Germline CDR1 is SGHVS and CDR2 is FQNEAQ. The CDR3 DNA reads TGTGCCAGCAACGCTCCGTACGACGAGCAGTACTTC. Protein product: CASNAPYDEQYF.

This clonotype came up many times. V is TRBV21-1 and J is TRBJ1-5; TRBD1 is the table's D call, not checked against the DNA. TRBV21-1 is a known pseudogene. The CDR3 is made up of 18 amino acids. Here the CDR3 reads CASSKKSGTGAINQPQHF. For the CDR3, the DNA is TGTGCCAGCAGCAAGAAATCCGGGACAGGGGCGATCAATCAGCCCCAGCATTTT.

This clonotype was detected a few times. J is TRBJ2-7 and V is TRBV19; perhaps TRBD2 as D (6 bases). V was shortened by 4 bases and J by 5 bases, with 18 bases between the two germline ends. This CDR3 contains 15 residues. Germline V lookup: CDR1 LNHDA, CDR2 SQIVND (reference sequence). The CDR3 DNA reads TGTGCCAGTAGTAGCCCCGCGGGATCCGTCCACGAGCAGTACTTC. Translation: CASSSPAGSVHEQYF.

This sequence joins TRBV10-2 and TRBJ2-7, with 7 nucleotides matching TRBD2. V was pared by 2 bases and J by 3 bases, with 7 bases of the junction left unmatched. Germline CDR1 and CDR2: WSHSY and SAAADI. CDR3 length: 15 amino acids. The CDR3 reads CASSEIAGVGYEQYF. The CDR3 DNA sequence: TGCGCCAGCAGTGAGATTGCGGGAGTGGGCTACGAGCAGTACTTC.

CDR3 DNA: TGCAGTGCACGGCGGGGTTGGGACTATGGCTACACCTTC. This gives the protein CSARRGWDYGYTF. J is TRBJ1-2 and V is TRBV20-1; D call uncertain. The V end lost 6 bases, the J end lost 3 bases, and 14 bases lay between the germline ends. The length of the CDR3 is 13 residues. Germline CDR1 DFQATT, CDR2 SNEGSKA (reference sequence).